This TCR beta chain was found in a study of Graves' ophthalmopathy and Graves' hyperthyroidism. From RNA, the CDR3 regions of TCR beta chains were amplified and sequenced. Scientists carried out first-round RT-PCR using HTBI primers and then a second-round multiplex PCR. TCRdb reanalysed the multiplex PCR reads using MiXCR and keeps one entry per CDR3 protein. The repertoire has 680,000 or so distinct CDR3 sequences, 22% of them found once; the top ten carry more than 5.5%. CDR3 length: 13 amino acids. Germline V lookup: CDR1 DFQATT, CDR2 SNEGSKA (reference sequence). V was pared by 2 bases and J by 1 base, with 5 bases between. There are many counts of this clonotype.

The sequencing sample was made of peripheral blood. This receptor was identified in a woman between 18 and 30 years old with stable Graves' hyperthyroidism. Some clones in this sample may be carry-over from other donors' samples. This rearrangement joins TRBV20-1 to TRBJ2-2, with D hard to call. The CDR3 here is CSARNRNTGELFF. The DNA for the CDR3 is TGCAGTGCTAGAAACAGGAACACCGGGGAGCTGTTTTTT.